The 18 T cell receptor beta chains in this list originate from one sample, sequenced in a study of molecular identifiers for immune sequencing clone quantification. MiXCR, applied by TCRdb to the PCR reads, yields one record per CDR3 protein. Altogether about 300,000 distinct CDR3 sequences are present, 20% to 25% being singletons, with the ten largest covering over 0.7%. Sequencing was carried out using naive CD8+ T cells from blood, with Jurkat cell RNA spiked in. Regarding subset: FACS-sorted CD8+CD4-CCR7+CD45RA+ naive T cells. The receptors were sampled from a human donor in good health. Some libraries in this study had Jurkat cell RNA spiked in.

In regard to this clonotype: A read error may be the cause here, since a much bigger clone is one base away. The J gene is TRBJ2-7, the V gene TRBV28; 8 bases fit TRBD1. CDR1 is MDHEN and CDR2 is SYDVKM in the germline V gene. This CDR3 is 13 amino acids long. The CDR3 DNA sequence: TGTGCCGGCAGACCGGGACAGGTCGTGGAGCAGTACTTC. This gives the protein CAGRPGQVVEQYF.

Ten or more counts support this clonotype. The rearrangement joins TRBV6-2 or TRBV6-3 to TRBJ2-7; 11 bases line up with TRBD1. The CDR3 runs to 12 residues. Trimming cost V 10 bases and J 5 bases; bases outside gene matches: 4. Germline values: CDR1 MNHEY, CDR2 SVGEGT. The CDR3 spells CATRDRGDEQYF. The CDR3, as DNA: TGTGCCACCCGGGACAGGGGGGACGAGCAGTACTTC.

This clonotype occurred many times. The CDR3 region has the DNA TGTGCCAGCAGTGGCCGTGCAACTAATGAAAAACTGTTTTTT. It is translated as CASSGRATNEKLFF. The chain employs TRBV27 and TRBJ1-4; D remains unclear. Between the trimmed V and J ends, which lost 5 bases and 0 bases, there was a span of 7 bases. This CDR3 has 14 residues. The germline V gene encodes CDR1 MNHEY and CDR2 SMNVEV (reference sequence).

This chain uses TRBV5-6 with TRBJ1-1; D is unclear. The CDR3 loop spans 13 amino acids. The V end lost 4 bases, the J end lost 6 bases, and 13 bases lay between the germline ends. CDR1 and CDR2 from the germline V gene are SGHDT and YYEEEE. As DNA, the CDR3 is TGTGCCAGCAGCGGGGATGGTGGATCTGAAGCTTTCTTT. It yields the protein CASSGDGGSEAFF.

About this clonotype: The missing conserved phenylalanine or tryptophan at the end of this CDR3 makes a read error likely. CDR3 in DNA: TGTGCCAGTAGTATACTAGAAACCGGGGAGCTGTTTTCT. This codes for CASSILETGELFS. The chain uses TRBV19 and TRBJ2-2; D not certain. Germline-derived CDR1 and CDR2 are LNHDA and SQIVND (reference sequence). Trimming took 2 bases from V and 5 from J, leaving 6 bases between them. CDR3 length: 13 amino acids.

About this clonotype: One junction end disagrees with the germline gene, perhaps due to a read error. The chain is built from TRBV4-1 and TRBJ2-7; no clear D. Looked up from germline, CDR1 is MGHRA and CDR2 is YSYEKL. This CDR3 region has 13 residues. The CDR3 region has the DNA TGCGCCGGCAGCCACCGACCCGATTACGAGCAGTACTTC. As protein: CAGSHRPDYEQYF.

This clonotype occurred many times. The chain links TRBV13 to TRBJ2-3; D possibly corresponds to TRBD2 (6 bases). V lost 6 bases, J lost 0 bases, and 19 bases lay in between. This CDR3 contains 17 residues. The germline gives CDR1 PRHDT, CDR2 FYEKMQ (reference sequence). This CDR3 is CASRAGVADPSTDTQYF. For the CDR3, the DNA is TGTGCCAGCAGAGCCGGGGTAGCGGACCCGAGCACAGATACGCAGTATTTT. Together with reference TRBV13 and TRBJ2-3, the CDR3 gives the full variable domain: AAGVIQSPRHLIKEKRETATLKCYPIPRHDTVYWYQQGPGQDPQFLISFYEKMQSDKGSIPDRFSAQQFSDYHSELNMSSLELGDSALYFCASRAGVADPSTDTQYFGPGTRLTVL.

As concerns this clonotype: This may be a read error, as it is one base from a much larger clone. The gene calls are TRBV19 and TRBJ1-5, with D perhaps matching TRBD1 (5 bases). Looked up from germline, CDR1 is LNHDA and CDR2 is SQIVND (reference sequence). This CDR3 region has 16 residues. Trimming stripped 1 base from V and 0 bases from J, with 10 bases between. CDR3 DNA: TGTGCCAGTAGTATAGGGGGGAATTATAGCAATCAGCCCCAGCATTTT. Amino acids: CASSIGGNYSNQPQHF.

This clonotype was recorded many times. J is TRBJ2-7 and V is TRBV9; D assignment may be TRBD1 or TRBD2 (6 bases each). From germline, CDR1 is SGDLS and CDR2 YYNGEE. CDR3 length: 14 residues. Trimming took 0 bases from V and 5 from J, leaving 12 bases between them. The CDR3 DNA reads TGTGCCAGCAGCGTAGGAGGGGGGCGAGACGAGCAGTACTTC. It yields the protein CASSVGGGRDEQYF.

In its sample, this clonotype was seen many times. The chain is built from TRBV2 and TRBJ2-5, with 8 bases matching TRBD2. Germline loops: CDR1 SNHLY, CDR2 FYNNEI. The V gene end was trimmed by 6 bases and the J gene end by 1 base; junction bases not matched to a gene: 4. CDR3 length: 14 amino acids. The DNA of the CDR3 is TGTGCCAGCAGAACTAGCGGTGCCCAAGAGACCCAGTACTTC. Translation: CASRTSGAQETQYF.

In the case of this clonotype: Because the CDR3 is missing its conserved closing phenylalanine or tryptophan, this is likely a read error. The limits of the CDR3 on the DNA are not certain, so only TCRdb's listed CDR3 is given. The V gene is TRBV20-1, the J gene TRBJ2-1; the table gives TRBD2 as D, unverified against the DNA. Germline-derived CDR1 and CDR2 are DFQATT and SNEGSKA (reference sequence). The CDR3 is 15 amino acids long, termini counted. This chain's CDR3 is CSARDQALSGAALIL.

This clonotype was seen ten or more times. At one boundary the junction diverges from the germline segment, which might be a read error. The chain joins TRBV29-1 to TRBJ2-3, with a tentative D call TRBD2 (6 bases). The CDR3 totals 14 residues. The germline gives CDR1 SQVTM, CDR2 ANQGSEA. In DNA form, the CDR3 reads TGCAGCGTCGAAGAGACTAGGTCCACAGATACGCAGTATTTT. The encoded protein is CSVEETRSTDTQYF.

This clonotype was recorded at least ten times. The chain couples TRBV30 to TRBJ2-5; TRBD2 is a possible D gene (5 bases). The CDR3 is made up of 14 amino acids. Trimming took off 2 bases at V and 5 bases at J, with 15 bases between the two ends. Germline assignment: CDR1 GTSNPN and CDR2 SVGIG (reference sequence). The CDR3 DNA follows: TGTGCCTGGAGTCTTTGGTCGGGAAGTGAGACCCAGTACTTC. Its protein product is CAWSLWSGSETQYF.

At least ten counts were recorded for this clonotype. The rearrangement joins TRBV14 to TRBJ2-3; possibly TRBD2 for D (5 bases). This CDR3 has 16 amino acids. The ends were cut back, 0 bases at V and 5 bases at J, with 15 bases in the middle. Looked up from germline, CDR1 is SGHDN and CDR2 is FVKESK. This CDR3 is CASSQDPAAVRDTQYF. CDR3 DNA: TGTGCCAGCAGCCAAGATCCAGCGGCGGTTCGAGATACGCAGTATTTT.

This clonotype was seen many times. The gene calls are TRBV2 and TRBJ2-2; 9 nucleotides match TRBD2. From germline, CDR1 is SNHLY and CDR2 FYNNEI. V gave up 6 bases and J gave up 2 bases; unmatched junction bases: 7. The CDR3 loop spans 16 amino acids. The CDR3 loop is CASRLAGVLNTGELFF. CDR3 in DNA: TGTGCCAGCAGGTTAGCGGGAGTCCTCAACACCGGGGAGCTGTTTTTT. The complete variable domain, with remaining parts taken from reference TRBV2 and TRBJ2-2, reads EPEVTQTPSHQVTQMGQEVILRCVPISNHLYFYWYRQILGQKVEFLVSFYNNEISEKSEIFDDQFSVERPDGSNFTLKIRSTKLEDSAMYFCASRLAGVLNTGELFFGEGSRLTVL.

This clonotype came up many times. The chain uses TRBV5-5 and TRBJ1-2; no reliable D call. The CDR3 is 14 amino acids. The ends were cut back, 0 bases at V and 0 bases at J, with 6 bases in the middle. Germline-derived CDR1 and CDR2 are SGHKS and YYEKEE (reference sequence). CDR3 residues: CASSLENPNYGYTF. CDR3 DNA: TGTGCCAGCAGCTTGGAAAACCCTAACTATGGCTACACCTTC.

A remark on this clonotype: A read error is likely, as this CDR3 ends without the conserved phenylalanine or tryptophan. The chain combines TRBV7-9 with TRBJ2-1; 9 bases line up with TRBD1. This CDR3 is 18 amino acids long. The V segment lost 5 bases and the J segment 8 bases; nucleotides outside the gene matches: 19. Looked up from germline, CDR1 is SEHNR and CDR2 is FQNEAQ (reference sequence). This chain's CDR3 is CASSAAGTGSLENDEQFL. CDR3 DNA: TGTGCCAGCAGCGCCGCCGGGACAGGGTCCCTTGAGAACGATGAGCAGTTCCTC.

As concerns this clonotype: A clone one base away is much larger, so this may be a read error. J is TRBJ1-3 and V is TRBV12-3 or TRBV12-4; unclear D gene. The CDR3 has 12 amino acids. Written as DNA, the CDR3 is TGTGCCGTTCTCTGGACTGGAAACACCACATATTTT. Its translation is CAVLWTGNTTYF.